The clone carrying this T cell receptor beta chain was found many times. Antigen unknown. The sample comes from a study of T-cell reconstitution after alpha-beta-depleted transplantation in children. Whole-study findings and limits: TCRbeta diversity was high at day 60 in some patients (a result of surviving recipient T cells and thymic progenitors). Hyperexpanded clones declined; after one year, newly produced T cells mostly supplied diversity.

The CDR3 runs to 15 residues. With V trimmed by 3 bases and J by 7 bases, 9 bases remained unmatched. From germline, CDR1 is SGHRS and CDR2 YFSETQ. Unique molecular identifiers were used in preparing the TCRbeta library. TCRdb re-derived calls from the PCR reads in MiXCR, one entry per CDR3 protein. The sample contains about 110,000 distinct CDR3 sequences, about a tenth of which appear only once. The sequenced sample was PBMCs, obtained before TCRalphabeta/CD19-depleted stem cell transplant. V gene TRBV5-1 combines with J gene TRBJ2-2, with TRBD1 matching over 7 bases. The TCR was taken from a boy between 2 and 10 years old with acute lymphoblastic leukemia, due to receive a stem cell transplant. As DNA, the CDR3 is TGCGCCAGCAGCTCGGCAAGGGGGCCAATCGGGGAGCTGTTTTTT. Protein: CASSSARGPIGELFF. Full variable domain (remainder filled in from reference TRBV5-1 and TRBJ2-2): KAGVTQTPRYLIKTRGQQVTLSCSPISGHRSVSWYQQTPGQGLQFLFEYFSETQRNKGNFPGRFSGRQFSNSRSEMNVSTLELGDSALYLCASSSARGPIGELFFGEGSRLTVL.